This T cell receptor (beta chain) was documented in a study of T cells after yellow fever vaccination. The ends lost 8 bases at V and 1 base at J; junction bases unmatched: 6. CDR1 DFQATT and CDR2 SNEGSKA come from the germline V gene (reference sequence). The CDR3 contains 13 residues. This clonotype has ten or more counts. For TCR, cDNA came from 5'RACE template switching, which added a universal primer site and UMIs. TCRdb re-called the 5' RACE reads through MiXCR, storing one row per CDR3 protein. This table holds 25,000 to 40,000 distinct CDR3 sequences, less than 8% found once. The chain recombines TRBV20-1 with TRBJ2-3, with 7 bases fitting TRBD1. This sequence was found in a man aged 18 to 29 who received the YFV17D yellow fever vaccine. The specimen was PBMCs, either bulk or a sorted T-cell subset (CD4+, CD8+, memory, or dextramer-sorted; not recorded which), collected on the day of the first yellow fever vaccination. The CDR3 DNA sequence: TGCAGTCGCCTAGACAGGGGCACAGATACGCAGTATTTT. Its translation is CSRLDRGTDTQYF.